This T cell receptor (beta chain) appears in the sequencing data of a study of identical twins. Using its own MiXCR run on the 5' RACE reads, TCRdb lists one record per CDR3 protein. Of approximately 1.8 million distinct CDR3 sequences in the sample, less than 35% were seen once. This clonotype was recorded once. This CDR3 is built from 15 residues. V lost 3 bases to trimming and J lost 0 bases, with 12 bases between them. Germline V gene sequence: CDR1 SGHRS, CDR2 YFSETQ. The V gene is TRBV5-1, the J gene TRBJ1-1; D gene ambiguous. The material sequenced was cord blood. This TCR was sampled from a newborn girl in good health. CDR3 residues: CASSSGDALNTEAFF. For the CDR3, the DNA is TGCGCCAGCAGCTCAGGCGATGCCTTGAACACTGAAGCTTTCTTT.